What follows is one T cell receptor beta chain and its context. What it binds is not known. These data originate in a study of cytomegalovirus exposure and HLA in healthy donors. Background on the study: Among the approximately 400 donors who were genotyped, roughly 76% fell in the genetic ancestry cluster that is associated with self-reported Caucasian donors. Study outcomes and limitations: Previously analyzed data showed that most TCR beta V segments were productive at a frequency of about 90% or about 30%.

Healthy individuals who donated bone marrow served as the donors. This PCR relied on a set of 60 Vbeta primers and 13 Jbeta primers. The table came from immunoSEQ multiplex PCR; TCRdb's copy has only in-frame clones and leaves some out. The table includes about 69,000 clones, 60% to 75% detected once. The ends lost 5 bases at V and 0 bases at J; junction bases unmatched: 17. This CDR3 region has 21 residues. Germline loops: CDR1 MNHEY, CDR2 SMNVEV (reference sequence). The chain has TRBV27 and TRBJ2-1, with 12 bases matching TRBD2. The sample taken for sequencing was PBMCs. This TCR derives from a woman aged 60-75 years in good health and CMV-seropositive. The DNA of the CDR3 is TGTGCCAGCAGTACACAGGGTCCTTGGACTAGCGGGGCGCGCTCCTACAATGAGCAGTTCTTC. It encodes CASSTQGPWTSGARSYNEQFF.